The sequence of this T cell receptor beta chain was determined in a study of OX40 agonist ivuxolimab in advanced cancers. Sampled blood was obtained at baseline, cycle 4 day 1, and cycle 7 day 1. Assay: immunoSEQ multiplex PCR; the TCRdb copy retains only in-frame clones and omits some. This sample has around 82,000 clones, with roughly 91% found just once. Trimming stripped 2 bases from V and 8 bases from J, with 18 bases between. CDR1 is MDHEN, CDR2 SYDVKM, per germline. The CDR3 loop spans 15 amino acids. This clonotype originated in an adult with an advanced solid tumor such as melanoma, head and neck, liver or kidney cancer. The chain carries TRBV28 and TRBJ1-2; possibly TRBD1 for D (5 bases). Sequencing was performed on CD4+ or CD8+ T cells sorted from blood, taken in a trial of the OX40 agonist ivuxolimab. CDR3 amino acids: CASSLPGTAAGGYTF. The DNA of the CDR3 is TGTGCCAGCAGTTTACCCGGGACCGCAGCCGGGGGCTACACCTTC.